This T cell receptor (beta chain) was captured in a study of blood T cell repertoires in COVID-19. Study details: PBMCs, B-cell-depleted T cells, or T cells were the source of the cDNA or gDNA that made up the material.

Authors' methods: Nucleated cell counts were estimated from reference gene primer amplification. Profiling relied on immunoSEQ multiplex PCR, and the TCRdb table lists in-frame clones only, not all of them. V, J and clone size derive from that table, while D and trimming were established from the DNA sequence. The sample has around 120,000 clones, around 81% seen once; the top ten hold roughly 2.1%. The CDR3 sequence is 13 residues long. The trim removed 7 bases at V and 1 base at J, leaving 4 bases unmatched. CDR1 is MNHEY and CDR2 is SMNVEV in the germline V gene (reference sequence). The sample taken for sequencing was peripheral blood. The J gene is TRBJ2-7, the V gene TRBV27; 7 nucleotides line up with TRBD1. The receptor's source is a man in his sixties or seventies with acute or convalescent COVID-19. For the CDR3, the DNA is TGTGCCAGCAAAATGACAGGGTCCTACGAGCAGTACTTC. Translated, it gives CASKMTGSYEQYF.